This T cell receptor (beta chain) emerged from a study of blood T cell repertoires in COVID-19 (TCRdb year 2020). Regarding the research as a whole: Samples from collaborators originated in the United States, Italy and Spain and spanned both the acute and convalescent phases of COVID-19. The prospective study material was composed of cDNA or gDNA derived from T cells, B-cell-depleted T cells, or PBMCs. The repertoires were made available in a free public database intended to serve as a resource for research on the immune response to SARS-CoV-2. HLA class I and class II types, where available, came from metadata supplied by the sample provider rather than from assay-based typing. Subjects who had been exposed to COVID-19, were actively infected with it, or had recovered from it provided the deeply sampled blood TCRbeta repertoires that made up the dataset. Samples came from the ongoing ImmuneRACE study (first 160 participants) plus 1,254 subjects from 6 global collaborators. Sample metadata almost always included a de-identified subject ID, COVID-19 status, age in years and sex. Summary of the overall study and its limitations: How much clinical and demographic metadata was included differed by source and by participant, and the metadata was provided uncurated.

On this clone itself: The antigen it binds to is not known. No base qualities exist here, and no much larger clone lies one base off it.

TCRbeta CDR3 regions were amplified from genomic DNA by means of the immunoSEQ Assay, a bias-controlled multiplex PCR. The paper's processing steps were these. Within the assay, amplification of reference gene primers was used to estimate how many nucleated cells each sample contained. To quantify the absolute abundance of each unique TCRbeta CDR3 rearrangement, sequence reads were collapsed and filtered. For each sample, productive Simpson clonality was calculated by taking the square root of Simpson's diversity index across productive rearrangements. Not all clones reach the TCRdb copy of this immuneACCESS table, which keeps in-frame sequences only. Checked studies attribute under half of the gap to unresolved V genes and leave the rest unexplained. That table gives V, J and clone size, and the DNA gave D and trimming. Recorded for this sample are about 44,000 clones; about 86% of them occurred a single time. Roughly two fifths of the sample lies in the top ten.

The collaborating institutions used their own protocols to collect whole blood in K2EDTA tubes. For TCRbeta analysis, collaborator samples were shipped as frozen whole blood, as isolated PBMCs, or as DNA extracted from either sample type. This TCR was sampled from a human donor in a cohort sampled during active COVID-19. The sequenced material came from peripheral blood.

The CDR3 protein is CASSDTGTVETNYGYTF. The sequenced DNA is TGTGCCAGCAGCGACACCGGGACAGTGGAAACTAACTATGGCTACACCTTC. The chain is encoded by TRBV7-9 joined to TRBJ1-2, and 7 junctional nucleotides match TRBD1. The germline V gene (reference sequence) yields SEHNR for CDR1 and FQNEAQ for CDR2. V is cut back by 5 bases and J by 0 bases, with 12 bases in the junction unmatched. The CDR3 sequence holds 17 residues, the cysteine and phenylalanine included. CDR3 DNA is the only sequence kept; it has 51 bases, read in frame from the first base. Extended through the reference TRBV7-9 and TRBJ1-2 proteins, this CDR3 yields the full variable domain: DTGVSQNPRHKITKRGQNVTFRCDPISEHNRLYWYRQTLGQGPEFLTYFQNEAQLEKSRLLSDRFSAERPKGSFSTLEIQRTEQGDSAMYLCASSDTGTVETNYGYTFGSGTRLTVV.